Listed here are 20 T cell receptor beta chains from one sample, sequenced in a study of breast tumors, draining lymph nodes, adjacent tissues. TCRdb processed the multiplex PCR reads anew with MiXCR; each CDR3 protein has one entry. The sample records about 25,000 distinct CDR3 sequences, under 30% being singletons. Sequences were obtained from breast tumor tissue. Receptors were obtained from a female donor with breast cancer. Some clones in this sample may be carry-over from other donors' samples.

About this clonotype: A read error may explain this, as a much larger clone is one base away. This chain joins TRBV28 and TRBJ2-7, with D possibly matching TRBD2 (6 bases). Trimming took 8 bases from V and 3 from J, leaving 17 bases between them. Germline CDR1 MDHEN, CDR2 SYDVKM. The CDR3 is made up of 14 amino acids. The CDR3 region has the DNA TGTGCCAGCCGTGTTGGGCGGGGCGTCTACGAGCAGTACTTC. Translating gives CASRVGRGVYEQYF.

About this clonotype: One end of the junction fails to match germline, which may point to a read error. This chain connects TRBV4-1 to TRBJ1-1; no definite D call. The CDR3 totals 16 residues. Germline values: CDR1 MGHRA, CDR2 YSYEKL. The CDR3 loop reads CASSQGYWEDRGEALF. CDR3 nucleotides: TGCGCCAGCAGCCAAGGGTATTGGGAGGACCGCGGTGAAGCTCTCTTT.

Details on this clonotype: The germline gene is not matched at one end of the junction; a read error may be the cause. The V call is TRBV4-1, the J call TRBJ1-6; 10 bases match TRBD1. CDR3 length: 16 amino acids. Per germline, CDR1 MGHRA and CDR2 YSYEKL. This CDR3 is CAGSQRQGATGSPLHF. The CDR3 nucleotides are TGCGCCGGCAGCCAAAGACAGGGGGCAACGGGTTCACCCCTCCACTTT.

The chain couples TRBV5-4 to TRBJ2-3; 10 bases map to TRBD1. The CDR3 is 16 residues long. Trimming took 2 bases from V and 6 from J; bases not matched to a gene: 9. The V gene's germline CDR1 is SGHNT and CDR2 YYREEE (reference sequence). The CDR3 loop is CASSLDPGQGYDTQYF. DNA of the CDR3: TGTGCCAGCAGCTTAGACCCGGGACAGGGGTACGATACGCAGTATTTT.

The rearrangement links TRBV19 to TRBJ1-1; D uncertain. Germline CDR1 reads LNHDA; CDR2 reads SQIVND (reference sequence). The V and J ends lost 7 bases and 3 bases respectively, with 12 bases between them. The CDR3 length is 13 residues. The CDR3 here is CASKNPGYTEAFF. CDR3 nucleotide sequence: TGTGCCAGTAAAAACCCGGGATACACTGAAGCTTTCTTT.

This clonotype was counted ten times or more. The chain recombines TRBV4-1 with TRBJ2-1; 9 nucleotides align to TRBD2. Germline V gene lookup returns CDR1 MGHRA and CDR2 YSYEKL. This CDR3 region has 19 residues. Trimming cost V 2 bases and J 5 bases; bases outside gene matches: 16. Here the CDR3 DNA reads TGCGCCAGCAGCCAACAAGCAATAGCGGGAGTATCCCGACACAATGAGCAGTTCTTC. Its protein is CASSQQAIAGVSRHNEQFF.

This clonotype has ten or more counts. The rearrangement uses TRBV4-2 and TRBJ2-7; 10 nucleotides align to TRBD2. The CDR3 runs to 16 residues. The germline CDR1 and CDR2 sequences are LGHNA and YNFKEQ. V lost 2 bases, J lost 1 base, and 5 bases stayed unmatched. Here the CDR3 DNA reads TGTGCCAGCAGCCAAAAACTAGCGGGAATATCCTACGAGCAGTACTTC. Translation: CASSQKLAGISYEQYF.

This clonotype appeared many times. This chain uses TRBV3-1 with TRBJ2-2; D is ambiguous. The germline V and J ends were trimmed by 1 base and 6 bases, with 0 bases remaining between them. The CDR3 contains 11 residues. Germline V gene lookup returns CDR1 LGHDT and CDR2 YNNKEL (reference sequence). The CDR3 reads CASSQAGELFF. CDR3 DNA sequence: TGTGCCAGCAGCCAAGCCGGGGAGCTGTTTTTT.

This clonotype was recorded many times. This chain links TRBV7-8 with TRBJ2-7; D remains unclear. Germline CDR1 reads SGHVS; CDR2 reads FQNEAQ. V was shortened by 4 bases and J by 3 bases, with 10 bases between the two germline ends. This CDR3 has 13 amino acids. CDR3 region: CASSSHAFYEQYF. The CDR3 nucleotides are TGTGCCAGCAGCTCCCACGCCTTCTACGAGCAGTACTTC. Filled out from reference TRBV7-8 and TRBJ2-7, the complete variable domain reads GAGVSQSPRYKVAKRGQDVALRCDPISGHVSLFWYQQALGQGPEFLTYFQNEAQLDKSGLPSDRFFAERPEGSVSTLKIQRTQQEDSAVYLCASSSHAFYEQYFGPGTRLTVT.

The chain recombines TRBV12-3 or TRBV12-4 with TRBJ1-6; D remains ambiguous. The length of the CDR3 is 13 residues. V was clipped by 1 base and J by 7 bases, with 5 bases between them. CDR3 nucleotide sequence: TGTGCCAGCAGTTTAGGTGTCAATTCACCCCTCCACTTT. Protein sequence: CASSLGVNSPLHF.

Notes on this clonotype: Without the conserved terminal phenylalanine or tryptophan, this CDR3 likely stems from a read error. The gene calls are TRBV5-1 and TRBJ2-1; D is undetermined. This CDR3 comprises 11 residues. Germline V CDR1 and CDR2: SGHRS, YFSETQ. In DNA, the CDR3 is TGCGTCAGCAGCTACCAAAATGAGCAGTTCCTC. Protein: CVSSYQNEQFL.

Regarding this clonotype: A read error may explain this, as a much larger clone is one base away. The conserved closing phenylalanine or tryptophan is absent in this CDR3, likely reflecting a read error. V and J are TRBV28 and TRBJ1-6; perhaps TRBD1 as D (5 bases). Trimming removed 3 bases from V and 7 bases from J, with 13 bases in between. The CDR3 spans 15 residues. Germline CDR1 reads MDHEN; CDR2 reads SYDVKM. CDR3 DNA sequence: TGTGCCAGCAGTTTTCGGGGCAGGGCGAATTCACCCCTCCACTGT. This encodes CASSFRGRANSPLHC.

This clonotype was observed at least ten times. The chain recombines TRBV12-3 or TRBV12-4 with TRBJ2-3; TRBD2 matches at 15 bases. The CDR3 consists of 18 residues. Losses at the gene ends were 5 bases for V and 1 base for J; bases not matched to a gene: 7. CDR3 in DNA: TGTGCCAGCAGTGCCAGGGGACTAGCGGGAGGACGCACAGATACGCAGTATTTT. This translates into CASSARGLAGGRTDTQYF.

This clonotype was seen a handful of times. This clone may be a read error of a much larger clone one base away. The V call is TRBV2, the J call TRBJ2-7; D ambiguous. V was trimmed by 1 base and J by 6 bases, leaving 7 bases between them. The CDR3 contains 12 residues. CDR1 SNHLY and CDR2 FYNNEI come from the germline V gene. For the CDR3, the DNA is TGTGCCAGCAGTGAAGGCACCCTCGAGCAGTACTTC. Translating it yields CASSEGTLEQYF.

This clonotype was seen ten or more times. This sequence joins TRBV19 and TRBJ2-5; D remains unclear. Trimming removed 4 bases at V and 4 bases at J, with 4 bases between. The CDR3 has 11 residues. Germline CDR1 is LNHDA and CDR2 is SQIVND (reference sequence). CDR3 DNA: TGTGCCAGTAGTAGCGGAGAGACCCAGTACTTC. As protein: CASSSGETQYF.

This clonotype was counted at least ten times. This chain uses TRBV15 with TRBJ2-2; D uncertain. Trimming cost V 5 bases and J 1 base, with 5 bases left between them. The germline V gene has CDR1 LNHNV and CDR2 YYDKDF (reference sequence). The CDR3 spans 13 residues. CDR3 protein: CATSPLNTGELFF. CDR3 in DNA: TGTGCCACCAGCCCGCTGAACACCGGGGAGCTGTTTTTT. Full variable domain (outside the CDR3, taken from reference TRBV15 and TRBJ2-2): DAMVIQNPRYQVTQFGKPVTLSCSQTLNHNVMYWYQQKSSQAPKLLFHYYDKDFNNEADTPDNFQSRRPNTSFCFLDIRSPGLGDTAMYLCATSPLNTGELFFGEGSRLTVL.

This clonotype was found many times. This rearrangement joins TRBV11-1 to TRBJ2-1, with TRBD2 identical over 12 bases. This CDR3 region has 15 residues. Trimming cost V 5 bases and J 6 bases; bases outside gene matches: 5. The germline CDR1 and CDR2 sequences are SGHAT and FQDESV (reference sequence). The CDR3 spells CASSTRTSGVNEQFF. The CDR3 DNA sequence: TGTGCCAGCAGCACCAGGACTAGCGGGGTCAATGAGCAGTTCTTC.

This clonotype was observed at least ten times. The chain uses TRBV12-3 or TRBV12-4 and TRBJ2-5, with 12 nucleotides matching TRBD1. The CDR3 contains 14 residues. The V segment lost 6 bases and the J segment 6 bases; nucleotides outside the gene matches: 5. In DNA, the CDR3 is TGTGCCAGCAGCGGGACAGGGGGCATGAAGACCCAGTACTTC. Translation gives CASSGTGGMKTQYF.

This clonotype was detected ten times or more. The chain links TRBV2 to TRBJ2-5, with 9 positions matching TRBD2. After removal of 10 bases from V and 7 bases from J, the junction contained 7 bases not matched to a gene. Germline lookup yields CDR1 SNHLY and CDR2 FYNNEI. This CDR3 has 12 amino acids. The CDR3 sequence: CATSGRGGTQYF. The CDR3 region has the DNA TGTGCCACCAGCGGGCGGGGGGGGACCCAGTACTTC. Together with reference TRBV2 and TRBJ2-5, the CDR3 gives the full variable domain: EPEVTQTPSHQVTQMGQEVILRCVPISNHLYFYWYRQILGQKVEFLVSFYNNEISEKSEIFDDQFSVERPDGSNFTLKIRSTKLEDSAMYFCATSGRGGTQYFGPGTRLLVL.

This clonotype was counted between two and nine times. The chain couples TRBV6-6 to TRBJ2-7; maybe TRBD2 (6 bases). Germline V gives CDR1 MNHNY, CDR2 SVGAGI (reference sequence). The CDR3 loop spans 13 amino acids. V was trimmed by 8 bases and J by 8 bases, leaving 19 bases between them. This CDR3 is CASLEGGAIKQYF. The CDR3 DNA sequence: TGTGCCAGCTTGGAGGGCGGGGCCATTAAGCAGTACTTC.